This note documents a single T cell receptor beta chain sequence. Its antigen remains unknown. CDR3 length: 14 residues. Germline loops: CDR1 ENHRY, CDR2 SYGVKD. After removal of 11 bases from V and 10 bases from J, the junction contained 15 bases not matched to a gene. Here immunoSEQ multiplex PCR was the method, and the copy in TCRdb shows in-frame clones only, minus some. The sample shows 68,000 or so clones, about nine tenths of them seen only once. The data are from a study of T cell responses to AZD1222 COVID-19 vaccine. Study-level background: Pooling of second doses given at about 4 or about 12 weeks was done.

General study findings and limits: Nearly half of unique spike-specific TCRs reportedly avoided B.1.351 and B.1.1.7 mutated regions. Spike-specific TCR depth and breadth grew after two AZD1222 doses. Across spike, vaccine-associated CD4 TCRs were found, dominant at 160-218 and 743-854.

The V call is TRBV10-3, the J call TRBJ2-1, with TRBD2 identical over 9 bases. The sequencing here drew on peripheral blood, taken on day 0 of AZD1222 vaccination. This receptor was obtained from an adult in good health. In nucleotides, the CDR3 is TGTGCCGCCGCCGGACTAGCGCCTGGTGGGGAGCAGTTCTTC. Its protein is CAAAGLAPGGEQFF.